Listed below are T cell receptor beta chains from one sample, sequenced in a study of tumor-infiltrating lymphocytes in primary liver carcinoma. Each CDR3 protein gets one entry after TCRdb re-called the multiplex PCR reads with MiXCR. The table includes 190,000 or so distinct CDR3 sequences, around 60% detected once. Sequenced sample: peripheral blood. The receptors here all came from a woman aged 60-75 years with primary liver carcinoma and hepatitis B virus infection. CDR3s include the opening cysteine and the closing phenylalanine or tryptophan. The D gene is left open where the match is weak. The size entry is marked missing in some rows and otherwise reads once, few, many or a size class.

.	TRBJ2-2	TRBV11-2	.	TGTGTCAGCAGCTTTAGCGTAATGAACACCGGGGAGCTGTTTTTT	CVSSFSVMNTGELFF
TRBD2	TRBJ2-1	TRBV13	.	TGTGCCAGCAGCTTACAGAGCGGGAGAAAGTCGGATGAGCAGTTCTTC	CASSLQSGRKSDEQFF
.	TRBJ2-1	TRBV28	.	TGTGCCGGCAGTTTATTCCGGGTTAATGAGCAGTTCTTC	CAGSLFRVNEQFF
.	TRBJ1-2	TRBV11-2	.	TGTGCCAGCTGCTTAGTAGGTTCGGTCTATGGCTACACCTTC	CASCLVGSVYGYTF
.	TRBJ1-4	TRBV12-3/TRBV12-4	once	TGTGCCAGCAACCCCGTGTCAGGCGAAAAACTGTTTTTT	CASNPVSGEKLFF
.	TRBJ1-5	TRBV29-1	.	TGCAGCGTTGAGCGTGCCTCCCACCAGCCCCAGCATTTT	CSVERASHQPQHF
.	TRBJ2-7	TRBV11-2	.	TGTGCCAGAAGACCTACCCCACGGGCCTACGAGCAGTACTTC	CARRPTPRAYEQYF
.	TRBJ1-4	TRBV5-6	once	TGTGCCAGCAGCTTCGGCCTCGGGGCAACTAATGAAAAACTGTTTTTT	CASSFGLGATNEKLFF
TRBD1	TRBJ1-5	TRBV6-5	many	TGTGCCAGCAGTAGATTCGGGACAGGGAACAATCAGCCCCAGCATTTT	CASSRFGTGNNQPQHF
TRBD1	TRBJ2-7	TRBV5-1	few	TGCGCCAGCAGGTTGGGACAGTGGGACGAGCAGTACTTC	CASRLGQWDEQYF
.	TRBJ2-5	TRBV6-1	many	TGTGCCAGCGGGCCATCGTTGTATCGGCGAGAGACCCAGTACTTC	CASGPSLYRRETQYF